A selection of T cell receptor beta chains follows, all from one sample in a study of CD8 T cells in ankylosing spondylitis. TCRdb reprocessed the 5' RACE reads via MiXCR and lists one record per CDR3 protein. The sample shows fewer than 750,000 distinct CDR3 sequences, around 20% of them seen only once. The sample was blood, either unsorted or a sorted T cell fraction (not recorded which). The receptors come from a male donor with ankylosing spondylitis. CDR3s include the opening cysteine and the closing phenylalanine or tryptophan. The D gene is left open where the match is weak. The size entry is marked missing in some rows and otherwise reads once, few, many or a size class.

>-|many|TRBV10-3|TRBJ1-5
TGTGCCATCAGACAGTATAGCAATCAGCCCCAGCATTTT
CAIRQYSNQPQHF
>-|-|TRBV29-1|TRBJ2-5
TGCAGCGTTGTTGGGGGTTTAGGAGAGACCCAGTACTTC
CSVVGGLGETQYF
>TRBD2|-|TRBV7-6|TRBJ2-1
TGTGCCAGCAGCTTAGTGTCGGGGGGTAGAATAAATGAGCAGTTCTTC
CASSLVSGGRINEQFF
>TRBD2|few|TRBV11-2|TRBJ2-1
TGTGCCAGCACCCTCCAGCGGGGGGTCTCCTACAATGAGCAGTTCTTC
CASTLQRGVSYNEQFF
>-|-|TRBV28|TRBJ1-2
TGTGCCAGCAGTTCCCAAACCCCGGGGGCGTCCTATGGCTACACCTTC
CASSSQTPGASYGYTF
>-|-|TRBV15|TRBJ1-1
TGTGCCACCAGCCTGAAGGCGAAAACTGAAGCTTTCTTT
CATSLKAKTEAFF
>-|few|TRBV2|TRBJ2-4
TGTGCCACCGGAACAGGGACCAAAAACATTCAGTACTTC
CATGTGTKNIQYF
>-|few|TRBV29-1|TRBJ1-2
TGCAGCGTTGAAGACGCCAGGGCCAGCGGCTACACCTTC
CSVEDARASGYTF
>-|few|TRBV29-1|TRBJ1-2
TGCAGCGTTGAAGATCCCATGAAGGCGGAGGGCTACACCTTC
CSVEDPMKAEGYTF
>-|few|TRBV29-1|TRBJ2-5
TGCAGCGTTGAAGAGACAGTCCAAGAGACCCAGTACTTC
CSVEETVQETQYF
>TRBD1|-|TRBV11-2|TRBJ2-2
TGTGCCAGCAGCTCCACTAGAGGGGGCCGGGACAGGGTGAACACCGGGGAGCTGTTTTTT
CASSSTRGGRDRVNTGELFF
>TRBD1|-|TRBV20-1|TRBJ1-5
TGCAGTGCTAGAGAGTTCGGGACAGGGCCCACATATAGCAATCAGCCCCAGCATTTT
CSAREFGTGPTYSNQPQHF
>TRBD2|few|TRBV3-1|TRBJ2-1
TGTGCCAGCAGCCTGACTAGCGGGGTTCTCAATGAGCAGTTCTTC
CASSLTSGVLNEQFF
>-|few|TRBV5-1|TRBJ1-2
TGCGCCAGCAGCTTGGCGGAAAACTATGGCTACACCTTC
CASSLAENYGYTF
>-|-|TRBV5-1|TRBJ1-2
TGCGCCAGCAGCTTGGCCCAGGGTTATGGCTACACCTTC
CASSLAQGYGYTF
>-|many|TRBV28|TRBJ1-6
TGTGCCAGCAACCCTCAGGGGTTTGATTCACCCCTCCACTTT
CASNPQGFDSPLHF
>-|-|TRBV7-2|TRBJ2-2
TGTGCCAGCAGCCCTACGGCAGGGGTTACCGGGGAGCTGTTTTTT
CASSPTAGVTGELFF
>TRBD1|-|TRBV7-9|TRBJ1-2
TGTGCCAGCAGCCAACGGGACAGGACTGGCTACACCTTC
CASSQRDRTGYTF
>TRBD1|few|TRBV20-1|TRBJ1-1
TGCAGTGCTAGAGAAAGACAGGGGCTCGGGATAAACACTGAAGCTTTCTTT
CSARERQGLGINTEAFF
>-|many|TRBV12-3/TRBV12-4|TRBJ1-6
TGTGCCAGCAGTTTTTCCCCCCCGGAGGTACTTAATTCACCCCTCCACTTT
CASSFSPPEVLNSPLHF
>-|-|TRBV12-3/TRBV12-4|TRBJ2-1
TGTGCCAGCAGTTTTTGGGCAGCTAGCGCGGCCAATGAGCAGTTCTTC
CASSFWAASAANEQFF
>-|-|TRBV15|TRBJ2-1
TGTGCCACCAGCAGTGTCCGACACTCCTACAATGAGCAGTTCTTC
CATSSVRHSYNEQFF
>-|few|TRBV5-5|TRBJ2-7
TGTGCCAGCAGACTTAGGGGAGACTCCTACGAGCAGTACTTC
CASRLRGDSYEQYF
>-|-|TRBV5-6|TRBJ2-1
TGTGCCAGCAGCTTACCTCCGGGACGCTACAATGAGCAGTTCTTC
CASSLPPGRYNEQFF
>TRBD1|many|TRBV10-3|TRBJ2-7
TGTGCCATCAGTGAGTCAGGGGGCGTCTACGAGCAGTACTTC
CAISESGGVYEQYF
>-|-|TRBV3-1|TRBJ2-5
TGTGCCAGCAGCCATCGAGGGACGCCAGACAGGGAGACCCAGTACTTC
CASSHRGTPDRETQYF
>TRBD2|-|TRBV13|TRBJ2-1
TGTGCCAGCAGATTCACTAGCGGGAGTCGCGATGAGCAGTTCTTC
CASRFTSGSRDEQFF
>-|few|TRBV2|TRBJ1-1
TGTGCCAGCAGTGAACCCCGTGGCGGGCACACTGAAGCTTTCTTT
CASSEPRGGHTEAFF
>TRBD1|-|TRBV7-9|TRBJ1-2
TGTGCCAGCAGCATCGGGACAGGGGATGACTATGGCTACACCTTC
CASSIGTGDDYGYTF
>-|-|TRBV11-2|TRBJ2-3
TGTGCCAGCAGCTTCGCAGAGGGTACGCAGTATTTT
CASSFAEGTQYF